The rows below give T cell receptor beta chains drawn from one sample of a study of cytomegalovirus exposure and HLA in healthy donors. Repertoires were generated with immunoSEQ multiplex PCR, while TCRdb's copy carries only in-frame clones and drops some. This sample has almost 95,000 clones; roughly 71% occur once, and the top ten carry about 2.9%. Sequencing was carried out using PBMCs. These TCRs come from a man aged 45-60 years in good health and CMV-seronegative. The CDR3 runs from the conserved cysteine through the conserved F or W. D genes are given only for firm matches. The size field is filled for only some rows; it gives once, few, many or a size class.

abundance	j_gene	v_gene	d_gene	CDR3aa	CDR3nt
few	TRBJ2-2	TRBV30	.	CAWSQGAGANTGELFF	TGTGCCTGGAGTCAGGGGGCGGGGGCGAACACCGGGGAGCTGTTTTTT
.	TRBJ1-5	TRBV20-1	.	CSATGHQPQHF	TGCAGTGCTACGGGACACCAGCCCCAGCATTTT
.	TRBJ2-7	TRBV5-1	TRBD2	CASSLVAGRYEQYF	TGCGCCAGCAGCTTGGTAGCGGGGAGATACGAGCAGTACTTC
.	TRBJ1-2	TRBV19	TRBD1	CASTLERTGGGYTF	TGTGCCAGTACTCTCGAAAGGACAGGTGGTGGCTACACCTTC
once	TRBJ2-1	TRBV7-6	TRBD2	CASSTTPVGLAVYNEQFF	TGTGCCAGCAGCACCACCCCCGTAGGACTAGCGGTATACAATGAGCAGTTCTTC
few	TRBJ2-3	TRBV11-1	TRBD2	CASSEPKTSGGATDTQYF	TGTGCCAGCAGCGAGCCTAAGACTAGCGGGGGGGCCACAGATACGCAGTATTTT
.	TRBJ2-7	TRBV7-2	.	CASSPASGGRNEQYF	TGTGCCAGCAGCCCCGCTTCAGGGGGGCGGAACGAGCAGTACTTC
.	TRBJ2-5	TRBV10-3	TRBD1	CAIRDPNRGEETQYF	TGTGCCATCAGAGACCCTAACAGGGGTGAAGAGACCCAGTACTTC
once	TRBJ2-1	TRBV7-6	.	CASSLAGPSSASSYNEQFF	TGTGCCAGCAGCTTAGCGGGGCCCTCTAGTGCGAGCTCCTACAATGAGCAGTTCTTC
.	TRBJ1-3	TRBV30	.	CAWTVYSGNTIYF	TGTGCCTGGACGGTTTACTCTGGAAACACCATATATTTT
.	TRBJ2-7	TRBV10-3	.	CAISGNSYEQYF	TGTGCCATCTCAGGAAACTCCTACGAGCAGTACTTC
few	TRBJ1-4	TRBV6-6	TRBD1	CATKRDSVRTNEKLFF	TGTGCCACTAAAAGGGACAGCGTAAGGACTAATGAAAAACTGTTTTTT
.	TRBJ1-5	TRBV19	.	CASSLDTFYQPQHF	TGTGCCAGTAGTCTCGACACCTTTTATCAGCCCCAGCATTTT
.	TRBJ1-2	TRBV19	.	CAIRTSNYGYTF	TGTGCCATTAGGACATCTAACTATGGCTACACCTTC
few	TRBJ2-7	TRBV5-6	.	CASSPGSYEQYF	TGTGCCAGCAGCCCCGGGTCCTACGAGCAGTACTTC
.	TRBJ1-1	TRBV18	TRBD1	CASSPTQGPPPLDTEAFF	TGTGCCAGCTCACCTACACAGGGGCCCCCCCCTCTGGACACTGAAGCTTTCTTT
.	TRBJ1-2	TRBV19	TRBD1	CASSPTGTGGRGYTF	TGTGCCAGTAGTCCGACCGGGACAGGGGGTCGAGGCTACACCTTC
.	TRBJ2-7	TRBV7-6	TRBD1	CASSLQGSSSYEQYF	TGTGCCAGCAGCCTACAGGGGAGTAGCTCCTACGAGCAGTACTTC
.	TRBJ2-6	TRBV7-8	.	CASSLARLITSGANVLTF	TGTGCCAGCAGCTTAGCGCGCCTCATCACCTCTGGGGCCAACGTCCTGACTTTC
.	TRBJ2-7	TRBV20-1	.	CSAYSAYEQYF	TGCAGTGCTTACTCCGCCTACGAGCAGTACTTC
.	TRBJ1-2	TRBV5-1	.	CASSLAQGLNYGYTF	TGCGCCAGCAGCTTGGCACAGGGACTAAACTATGGCTACACCTTC
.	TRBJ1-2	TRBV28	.	CASRDTNYGYTF	TGTGCCAGCCGGGACACTAACTATGGCTACACCTTC
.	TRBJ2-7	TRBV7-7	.	CASSLRRDTEQYF	TGTGCTAGCAGCCTACGCCGGGACACCGAGCAGTACTTC
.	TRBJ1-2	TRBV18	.	CASSPRRVEYGYTF	TGTGCCAGCTCACCACGCAGGGTGGAGTATGGCTACACCTTC